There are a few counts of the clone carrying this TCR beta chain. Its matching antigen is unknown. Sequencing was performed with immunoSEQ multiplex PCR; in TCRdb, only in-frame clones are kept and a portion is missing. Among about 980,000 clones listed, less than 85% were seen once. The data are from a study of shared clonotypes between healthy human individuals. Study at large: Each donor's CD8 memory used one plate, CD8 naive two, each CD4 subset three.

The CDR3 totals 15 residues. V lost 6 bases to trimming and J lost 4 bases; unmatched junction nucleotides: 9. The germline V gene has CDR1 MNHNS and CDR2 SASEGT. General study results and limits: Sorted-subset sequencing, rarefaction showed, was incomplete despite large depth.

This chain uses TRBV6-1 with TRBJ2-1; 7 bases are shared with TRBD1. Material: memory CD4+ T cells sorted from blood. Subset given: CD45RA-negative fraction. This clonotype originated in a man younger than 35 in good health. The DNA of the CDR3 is TGTGCCAGCAGCTTACAGGGGACCCCTTACAATGAGCAGTTCTTC. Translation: CASSLQGTPYNEQFF.